This T cell receptor beta chain was identified during a study of blood T cell repertoires in COVID-19. As processed by the authors: Estimation of nucleated cell counts was performed using reference gene primer amplification. Clones were sequenced by immunoSEQ multiplex PCR, and TCRdb holds only the in-frame ones, with some missing. D and trimming come from the DNA, and the V and J calls and clone size come from that table. The profile shows some 80,000 clones, about four fifths of them singletons. The V end was cut by 4 bases, the J end by 8 bases, with 20 bases between. The CDR3 is 15 residues long. Germline CDR1 and CDR2: KGHSH and LQKENI.

The chain combines TRBV18 with TRBJ1-2; D remains ambiguous. Sequenced: peripheral blood. The sequence was obtained from an older man with acute or convalescent COVID-19. The DNA for the CDR3 is TGTGCCAGCTCACTCTCCCGGGAGGCGTCGAAAGGCTACACCTTC. Translation gives CASSLSREASKGYTF.